This T cell receptor (beta chain) derives from a study of healthy donors' naive CD4 and CD8 T cells. TCR libraries were built from about 500 ng of total RNA by linear amplification. TCRdb used MiXCR to reprocess the reads, holding one entry per CDR3 protein. The sample gives approximately 200,000 distinct CDR3 sequences, around three quarters of which show up once; 2% to 2.5% is in the top ten. There are 16 residues in the CDR3. The germline CDR1 and CDR2 sequences are SQVTM and ANQGSEA. V shed 3 bases and J shed 0 bases, with 16 bases lying between them. The sequenced sample consisted of naive CD4+ and CD8+ T cells sorted from blood, pooled from several donors. The chain uses TRBV29-1 and TRBJ2-3; TRBD2 might be the D (6 bases). The clonotype comes from a pool of human donors in good health; the sample pools cells from several healthy donors. The DNA for the CDR3 is TGCAGCGTTGAGGGGGACGTCGGGGGAAGCACAGATACGCAGTATTTT. Its protein product is CSVEGDVGGSTDTQYF.